This section outlines one TCR beta chain sequence together with its context. Its binding antigen is unknown. No base quality information exists; no much larger clone differs at one position. CD8 naive samples consisted of CD45RO-negative cells that were positively selected for CCR7, yielding a CD45RA+CCR7+ population without TemRA cells. The donors were healthy, HIV-negative adults with no recently reported acute infections or vaccinations. All donors were Caucasian adults living in Nashville, Tennessee, USA. Blood was collected by leukapheresis, and PBMCs were isolated by Ficoll-Histopaque density gradient centrifugation and then cryopreserved in liquid nitrogen vapor phase. Purity and quantity of every magnetically sorted T cell population were checked by analytical flow cytometry. Each sorted fraction had its genomic DNA isolated and then quantified by UV absorbance on a Nanodrop 2000c. The data stem from a study of shared clonotypes between healthy human individuals (dated by TCRdb to 2020 to 2022). Regarding the research as a whole: Two women and three men aged 18 to 49 years were included in the cohort. For each donor, CD4 naive and CD4 memory were each given three plates, CD8 naive was given two plates, and CD8 memory was given one plate. The study deeply sequenced blood TCR repertoires of five healthy adults to estimate repertoire size and the extent of clonotype sharing between individuals. Libraries were prepared and TCR repertoires were sequenced by different laboratories using diverse techniques, in order to increase sequencing depth and limit assay-specific biases. Between about 0.85 and 10 billion PBMCs per donor were obtained by leukapheresis.

Using the deep immunoSEQ assay, multiplex PCR amplified TCR CDR3 regions from genomic DNA. Extracted genomic DNA from each cell subset was distributed evenly across all wells of several immunoSEQ 96-well plates, and each plate was treated as a replicate. Each replicate PCR for sorted subsets received roughly 0.2 ug genomic DNA, equal to about 30,000 T cell genomes. The purified libraries were quantified using a Qubit 3.0 fluorometer, sized with a Bioanalyzer 2100, and then quantified again using the KAPA Library Quantification kit. Every immunoSEQ 96-well plate was sequenced on a separate single-read 150-cycle Illumina NextSeq 550 flow cell. The authors' analysis ran thus. The immunoSEQ output contained only junctional sequences without quality scores, so filtering could not match that applied to full-length reads. To assign V/J genes and CDR3, sequences were annotated against IMGT germline references using PyIR, a Python wrapper for IgBLAST v1.9. Reads were filtered out if the reads had weak V/J assignments (E-value above 1e-6), no CDR3, stop codons, out-of-frame junctions, or ambiguous translated residues. A V3J clonotype was defined by an identical inferred V gene, J gene, and CDR3 amino acid sequence. The percentage overlap between two repertoires was calculated by dividing the number of shared unique clonotypes by the size of the smaller repertoire. RTK rarefaction, the Chao1 estimator, and Recon v2.1 estimates of unobserved clonotypes were used to assess repertoire richness. Generation probabilities were computed with OLGA for all TCRbeta clonotypes obtained by the gDNA method from several donors. TCRdb re-hosts the immuneACCESS table, in-frame sequences only. Its copies lack some clones; in the studies checked, an unresolved V gene accounts for under half of them, and the cause for the rest is not known. V and J calls and clone size are copied from that table; D and trimming were computed from the DNA. For this sample the table gives over 750,000 clones, of which roughly 96% were detected only once. Together, the top ten hold less than 0.25% of the sample.

Germline trimming: 10 bases from V, 1 base from J; junction bases outside gene matches: 11. The CDR3 starts with the cysteine, ends with the phenylalanine, and has 16 residues. The entry retains the CDR3 DNA only, 48 bases that are in frame from base 1. CDR1 SNHLY and CDR2 FYNNEI were looked up in the germline V gene. What the work shows at the level of the full study, not this receptor alone: Pairwise subsampling led to the expectation that sequencing depth would affect the degree of clonotype sharing among donors. Rarefaction of sorted-subset datasets indicated incomplete sequencing despite the large sequencing depth. Compared with non-shared clonotypes, the clonotypes found in all four sorted-subset donors had higher generation probabilities. Only blood was sampled, and tissue TCR repertoires likely differ from those in blood. Estimated clonotype richness was generally larger for naive than for memory subsets. The genetic and exposure-history diversity represented was limited by the small number of donors. Sharing across a few donors was observed for about 4.8% of naive CD4, over 3% of naive CD8, 2% to 2.5% of memory CD4, and roughly 0.4% of memory CD8 clonotypes.

Sequenced material: naive CD8+ T cells sorted from blood. According to the study, the label for this sample's cell subset or site signals: CD45RA+CCR7+. The receptor chain draws on TRBV2 and TRBJ2-3; 10 middle bases align to TRBD2. This TCR derives from a man under 40 in good health. The nucleotide sequence reads as follows: TGTGCCACCGAAGACGAAGCGGGAGGGCGCACAGATACGCAGTATTTT. This encodes CATEDEAGGRTDTQYF.